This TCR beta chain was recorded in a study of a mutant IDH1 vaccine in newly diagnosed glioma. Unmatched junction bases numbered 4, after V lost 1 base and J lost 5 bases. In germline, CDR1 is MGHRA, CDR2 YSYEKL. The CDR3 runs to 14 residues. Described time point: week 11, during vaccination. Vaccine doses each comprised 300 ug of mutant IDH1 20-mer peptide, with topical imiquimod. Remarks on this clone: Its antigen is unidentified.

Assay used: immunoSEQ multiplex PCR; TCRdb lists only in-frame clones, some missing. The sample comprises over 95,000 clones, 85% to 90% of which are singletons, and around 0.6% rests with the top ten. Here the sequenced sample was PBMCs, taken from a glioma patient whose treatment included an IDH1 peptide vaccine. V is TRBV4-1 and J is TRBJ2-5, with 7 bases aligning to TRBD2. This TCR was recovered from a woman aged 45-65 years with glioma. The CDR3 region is CASSQVTSVETQYF. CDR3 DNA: TGCGCCAGCAGCCAAGTTACTAGCGTGGAGACCCAGTACTTC.